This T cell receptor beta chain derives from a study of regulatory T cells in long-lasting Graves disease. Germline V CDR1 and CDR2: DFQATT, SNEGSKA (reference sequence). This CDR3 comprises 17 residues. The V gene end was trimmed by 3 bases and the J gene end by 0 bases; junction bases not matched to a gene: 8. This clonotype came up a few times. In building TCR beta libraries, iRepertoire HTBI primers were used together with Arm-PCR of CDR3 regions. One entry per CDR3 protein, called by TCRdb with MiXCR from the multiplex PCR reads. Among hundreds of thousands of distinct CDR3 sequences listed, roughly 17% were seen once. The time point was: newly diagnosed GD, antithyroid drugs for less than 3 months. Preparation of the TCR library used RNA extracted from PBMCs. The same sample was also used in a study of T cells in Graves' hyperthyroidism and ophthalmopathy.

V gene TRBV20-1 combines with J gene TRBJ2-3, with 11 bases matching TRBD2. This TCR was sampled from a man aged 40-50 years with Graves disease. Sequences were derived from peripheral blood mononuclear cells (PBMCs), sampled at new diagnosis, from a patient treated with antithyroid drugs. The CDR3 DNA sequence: TGCAGTGCTAGTTTTGGTAGCGGGGGGGGGAGCACAGATACGCAGTATTTT. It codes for CSASFGSGGGSTDTQYF.